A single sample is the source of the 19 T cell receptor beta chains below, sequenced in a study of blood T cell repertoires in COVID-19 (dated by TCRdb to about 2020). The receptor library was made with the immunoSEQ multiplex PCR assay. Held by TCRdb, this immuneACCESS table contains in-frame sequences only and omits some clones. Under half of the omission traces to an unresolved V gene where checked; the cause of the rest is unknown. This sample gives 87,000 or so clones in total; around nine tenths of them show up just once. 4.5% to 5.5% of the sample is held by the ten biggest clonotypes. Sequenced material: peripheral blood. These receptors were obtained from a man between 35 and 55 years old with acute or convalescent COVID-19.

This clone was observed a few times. CDR3 nucleotide sequence: TGTGCCAGCGGGACTAGCGGGAGGGGGGAGCAGTACTTC. As protein: CASGTSGRGEQYF. The gene calls are TRBV11-3 and TRBJ2-7, with TRBD2 matching 16 bases. This CDR3 region has 13 residues. Germline V gene lookup returns CDR1 SGHNT and CDR2 YENEEA. The junction had 2 bases not matched to a gene; V was cut back by 8 bases and J by 7 bases.

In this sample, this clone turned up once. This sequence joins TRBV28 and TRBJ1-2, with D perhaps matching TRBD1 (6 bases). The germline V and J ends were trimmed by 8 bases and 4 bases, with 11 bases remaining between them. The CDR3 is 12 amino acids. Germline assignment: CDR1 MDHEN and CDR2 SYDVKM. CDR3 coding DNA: TGTGCCAGCGGGGGGGCCACCTATGGCTACACCTTC. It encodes CASGGATYGYTF.

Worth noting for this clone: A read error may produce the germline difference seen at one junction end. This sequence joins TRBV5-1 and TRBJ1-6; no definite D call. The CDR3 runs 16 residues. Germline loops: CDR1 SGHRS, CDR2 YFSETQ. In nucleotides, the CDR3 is TGCGCCAGCAGCTTGCGGGGTAGCTCCTATGATTCACCCCTCCACTTT. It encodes CASSLRGSSYDSPLHF.

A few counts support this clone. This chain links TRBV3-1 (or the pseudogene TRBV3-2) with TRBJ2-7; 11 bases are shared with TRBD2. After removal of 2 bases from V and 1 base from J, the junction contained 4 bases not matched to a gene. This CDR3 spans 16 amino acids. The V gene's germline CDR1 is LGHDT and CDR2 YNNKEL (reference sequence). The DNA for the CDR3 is TGTGCCAGCAGCCAACATTCTAGCGGGAGGTCCTACGAGCAGTACTTC. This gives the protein CASSQHSSGRSYEQYF.

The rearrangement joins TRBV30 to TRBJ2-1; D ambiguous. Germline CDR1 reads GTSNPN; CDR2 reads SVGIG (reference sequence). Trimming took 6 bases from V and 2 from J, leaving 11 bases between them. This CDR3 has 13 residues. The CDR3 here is CACPRSPYNEQFF. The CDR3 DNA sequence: TGTGCCTGTCCGCGGTCCCCCTACAATGAGCAGTTCTTC.

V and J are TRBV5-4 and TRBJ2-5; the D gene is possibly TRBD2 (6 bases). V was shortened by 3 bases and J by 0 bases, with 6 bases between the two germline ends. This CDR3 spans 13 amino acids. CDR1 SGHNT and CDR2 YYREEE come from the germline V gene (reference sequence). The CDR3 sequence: CASSWDYQETQYF. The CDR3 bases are TGTGCCAGCAGCTGGGACTACCAAGAGACCCAGTACTTC.

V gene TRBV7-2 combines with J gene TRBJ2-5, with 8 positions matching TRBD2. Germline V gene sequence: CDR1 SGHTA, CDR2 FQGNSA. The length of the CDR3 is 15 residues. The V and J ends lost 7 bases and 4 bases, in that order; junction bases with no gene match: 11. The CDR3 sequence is CASTRGWLAGETQYF. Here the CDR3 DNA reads TGTGCCAGCACAAGGGGATGGCTAGCGGGAGAGACCCAGTACTTC.

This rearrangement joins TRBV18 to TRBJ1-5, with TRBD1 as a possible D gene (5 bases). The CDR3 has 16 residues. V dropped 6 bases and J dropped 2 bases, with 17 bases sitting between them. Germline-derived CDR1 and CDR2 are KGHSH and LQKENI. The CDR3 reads CASSRVSVVGNQPQHF. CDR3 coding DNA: TGTGCCAGCTCCAGGGTCAGTGTCGTTGGCAATCAGCCCCAGCATTTT.

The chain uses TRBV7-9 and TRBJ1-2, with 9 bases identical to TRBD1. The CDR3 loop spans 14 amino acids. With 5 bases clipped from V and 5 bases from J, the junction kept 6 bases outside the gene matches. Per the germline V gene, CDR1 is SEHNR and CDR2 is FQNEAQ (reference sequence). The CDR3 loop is CASSPDRGQYGYTF. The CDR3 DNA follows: TGTGCCAGCAGCCCGGACAGGGGTCAGTATGGCTACACCTTC.

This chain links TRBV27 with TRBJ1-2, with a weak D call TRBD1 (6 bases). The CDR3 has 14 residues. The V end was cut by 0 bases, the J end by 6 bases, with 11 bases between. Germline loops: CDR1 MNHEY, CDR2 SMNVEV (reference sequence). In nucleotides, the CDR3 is TGTGCCAGCAGTTTATCGGGGGGGGCCCATGGCTACACCTTC. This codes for CASSLSGGAHGYTF.

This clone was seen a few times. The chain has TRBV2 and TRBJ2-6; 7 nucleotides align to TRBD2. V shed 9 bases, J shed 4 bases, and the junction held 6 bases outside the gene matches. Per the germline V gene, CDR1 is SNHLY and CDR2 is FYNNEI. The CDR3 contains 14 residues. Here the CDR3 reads CARSGAEGANVLTF. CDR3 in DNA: TGTGCCAGAAGCGGGGCGGAGGGGGCCAACGTCCTGACTTTC.

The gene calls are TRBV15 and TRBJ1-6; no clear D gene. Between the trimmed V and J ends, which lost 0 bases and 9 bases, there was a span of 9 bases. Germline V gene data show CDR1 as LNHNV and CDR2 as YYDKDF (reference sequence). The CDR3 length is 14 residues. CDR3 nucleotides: TGTGCCACCAGCAGAGATCTCCGGGGTTCACCCCTCCACTTT. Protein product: CATSRDLRGSPLHF.

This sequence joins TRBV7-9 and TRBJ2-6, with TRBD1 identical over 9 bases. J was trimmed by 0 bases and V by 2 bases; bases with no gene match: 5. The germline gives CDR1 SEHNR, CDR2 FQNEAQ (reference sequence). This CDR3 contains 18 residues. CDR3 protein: CASSLPGQGYSGANVLTF. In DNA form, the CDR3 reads TGTGCCAGCAGCTTACCGGGACAGGGATACTCTGGGGCCAACGTCCTGACTTTC.

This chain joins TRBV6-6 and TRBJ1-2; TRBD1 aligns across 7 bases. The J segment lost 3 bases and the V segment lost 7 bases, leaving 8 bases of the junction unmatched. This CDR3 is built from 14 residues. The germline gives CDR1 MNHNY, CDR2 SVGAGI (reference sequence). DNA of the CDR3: TGTGCCAGCATAGCCCGGGACAGCGACTATGGCTACACCTTC. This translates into CASIARDSDYGYTF.

This chain's CDR3 is CASSLTGSGQPQHF. The CDR3 DNA follows: TGTGCCAGCAGCCTTACAGGGTCGGGTCAGCCCCAGCATTTT. The rearrangement joins TRBV7-9 to TRBJ1-5, with D maybe TRBD1 (6 bases). V was trimmed by 5 bases and J by 6 bases, leaving 14 bases between them. Per germline, CDR1 SEHNR and CDR2 FQNEAQ (reference sequence). The CDR3 spans 14 residues.

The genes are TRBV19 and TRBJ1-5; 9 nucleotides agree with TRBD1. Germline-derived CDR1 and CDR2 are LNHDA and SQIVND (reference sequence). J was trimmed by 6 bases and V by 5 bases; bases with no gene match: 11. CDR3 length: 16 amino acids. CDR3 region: CASSSRTGANGQPQHF. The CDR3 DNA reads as TGTGCCAGTAGTTCGAGGACAGGGGCCAACGGTCAGCCCCAGCATTTT.

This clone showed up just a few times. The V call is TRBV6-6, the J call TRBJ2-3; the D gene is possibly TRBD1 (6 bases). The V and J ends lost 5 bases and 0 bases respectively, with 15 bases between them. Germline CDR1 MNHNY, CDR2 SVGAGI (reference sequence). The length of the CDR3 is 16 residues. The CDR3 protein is CASSRRTVSSTDTQYF. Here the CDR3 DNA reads TGTGCCAGCAGTCGACGGACAGTCTCTAGCACAGATACGCAGTATTTT.

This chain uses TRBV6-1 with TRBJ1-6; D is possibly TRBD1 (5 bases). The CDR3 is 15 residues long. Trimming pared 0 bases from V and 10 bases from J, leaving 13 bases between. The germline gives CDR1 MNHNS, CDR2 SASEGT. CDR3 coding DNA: TGTGCCAGCAGTGAAGCCTGGCAGGGACTCTCACCCCTCCACTTT. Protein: CASSEAWQGLSPLHF.

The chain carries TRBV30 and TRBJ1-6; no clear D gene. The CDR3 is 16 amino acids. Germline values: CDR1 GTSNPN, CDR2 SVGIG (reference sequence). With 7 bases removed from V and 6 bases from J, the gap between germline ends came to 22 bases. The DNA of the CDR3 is TGTGCCTTCAAAGGAGGTATGGGCCATATTAATTCACCCCTCCACTTT. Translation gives CAFKGGMGHINSPLHF.